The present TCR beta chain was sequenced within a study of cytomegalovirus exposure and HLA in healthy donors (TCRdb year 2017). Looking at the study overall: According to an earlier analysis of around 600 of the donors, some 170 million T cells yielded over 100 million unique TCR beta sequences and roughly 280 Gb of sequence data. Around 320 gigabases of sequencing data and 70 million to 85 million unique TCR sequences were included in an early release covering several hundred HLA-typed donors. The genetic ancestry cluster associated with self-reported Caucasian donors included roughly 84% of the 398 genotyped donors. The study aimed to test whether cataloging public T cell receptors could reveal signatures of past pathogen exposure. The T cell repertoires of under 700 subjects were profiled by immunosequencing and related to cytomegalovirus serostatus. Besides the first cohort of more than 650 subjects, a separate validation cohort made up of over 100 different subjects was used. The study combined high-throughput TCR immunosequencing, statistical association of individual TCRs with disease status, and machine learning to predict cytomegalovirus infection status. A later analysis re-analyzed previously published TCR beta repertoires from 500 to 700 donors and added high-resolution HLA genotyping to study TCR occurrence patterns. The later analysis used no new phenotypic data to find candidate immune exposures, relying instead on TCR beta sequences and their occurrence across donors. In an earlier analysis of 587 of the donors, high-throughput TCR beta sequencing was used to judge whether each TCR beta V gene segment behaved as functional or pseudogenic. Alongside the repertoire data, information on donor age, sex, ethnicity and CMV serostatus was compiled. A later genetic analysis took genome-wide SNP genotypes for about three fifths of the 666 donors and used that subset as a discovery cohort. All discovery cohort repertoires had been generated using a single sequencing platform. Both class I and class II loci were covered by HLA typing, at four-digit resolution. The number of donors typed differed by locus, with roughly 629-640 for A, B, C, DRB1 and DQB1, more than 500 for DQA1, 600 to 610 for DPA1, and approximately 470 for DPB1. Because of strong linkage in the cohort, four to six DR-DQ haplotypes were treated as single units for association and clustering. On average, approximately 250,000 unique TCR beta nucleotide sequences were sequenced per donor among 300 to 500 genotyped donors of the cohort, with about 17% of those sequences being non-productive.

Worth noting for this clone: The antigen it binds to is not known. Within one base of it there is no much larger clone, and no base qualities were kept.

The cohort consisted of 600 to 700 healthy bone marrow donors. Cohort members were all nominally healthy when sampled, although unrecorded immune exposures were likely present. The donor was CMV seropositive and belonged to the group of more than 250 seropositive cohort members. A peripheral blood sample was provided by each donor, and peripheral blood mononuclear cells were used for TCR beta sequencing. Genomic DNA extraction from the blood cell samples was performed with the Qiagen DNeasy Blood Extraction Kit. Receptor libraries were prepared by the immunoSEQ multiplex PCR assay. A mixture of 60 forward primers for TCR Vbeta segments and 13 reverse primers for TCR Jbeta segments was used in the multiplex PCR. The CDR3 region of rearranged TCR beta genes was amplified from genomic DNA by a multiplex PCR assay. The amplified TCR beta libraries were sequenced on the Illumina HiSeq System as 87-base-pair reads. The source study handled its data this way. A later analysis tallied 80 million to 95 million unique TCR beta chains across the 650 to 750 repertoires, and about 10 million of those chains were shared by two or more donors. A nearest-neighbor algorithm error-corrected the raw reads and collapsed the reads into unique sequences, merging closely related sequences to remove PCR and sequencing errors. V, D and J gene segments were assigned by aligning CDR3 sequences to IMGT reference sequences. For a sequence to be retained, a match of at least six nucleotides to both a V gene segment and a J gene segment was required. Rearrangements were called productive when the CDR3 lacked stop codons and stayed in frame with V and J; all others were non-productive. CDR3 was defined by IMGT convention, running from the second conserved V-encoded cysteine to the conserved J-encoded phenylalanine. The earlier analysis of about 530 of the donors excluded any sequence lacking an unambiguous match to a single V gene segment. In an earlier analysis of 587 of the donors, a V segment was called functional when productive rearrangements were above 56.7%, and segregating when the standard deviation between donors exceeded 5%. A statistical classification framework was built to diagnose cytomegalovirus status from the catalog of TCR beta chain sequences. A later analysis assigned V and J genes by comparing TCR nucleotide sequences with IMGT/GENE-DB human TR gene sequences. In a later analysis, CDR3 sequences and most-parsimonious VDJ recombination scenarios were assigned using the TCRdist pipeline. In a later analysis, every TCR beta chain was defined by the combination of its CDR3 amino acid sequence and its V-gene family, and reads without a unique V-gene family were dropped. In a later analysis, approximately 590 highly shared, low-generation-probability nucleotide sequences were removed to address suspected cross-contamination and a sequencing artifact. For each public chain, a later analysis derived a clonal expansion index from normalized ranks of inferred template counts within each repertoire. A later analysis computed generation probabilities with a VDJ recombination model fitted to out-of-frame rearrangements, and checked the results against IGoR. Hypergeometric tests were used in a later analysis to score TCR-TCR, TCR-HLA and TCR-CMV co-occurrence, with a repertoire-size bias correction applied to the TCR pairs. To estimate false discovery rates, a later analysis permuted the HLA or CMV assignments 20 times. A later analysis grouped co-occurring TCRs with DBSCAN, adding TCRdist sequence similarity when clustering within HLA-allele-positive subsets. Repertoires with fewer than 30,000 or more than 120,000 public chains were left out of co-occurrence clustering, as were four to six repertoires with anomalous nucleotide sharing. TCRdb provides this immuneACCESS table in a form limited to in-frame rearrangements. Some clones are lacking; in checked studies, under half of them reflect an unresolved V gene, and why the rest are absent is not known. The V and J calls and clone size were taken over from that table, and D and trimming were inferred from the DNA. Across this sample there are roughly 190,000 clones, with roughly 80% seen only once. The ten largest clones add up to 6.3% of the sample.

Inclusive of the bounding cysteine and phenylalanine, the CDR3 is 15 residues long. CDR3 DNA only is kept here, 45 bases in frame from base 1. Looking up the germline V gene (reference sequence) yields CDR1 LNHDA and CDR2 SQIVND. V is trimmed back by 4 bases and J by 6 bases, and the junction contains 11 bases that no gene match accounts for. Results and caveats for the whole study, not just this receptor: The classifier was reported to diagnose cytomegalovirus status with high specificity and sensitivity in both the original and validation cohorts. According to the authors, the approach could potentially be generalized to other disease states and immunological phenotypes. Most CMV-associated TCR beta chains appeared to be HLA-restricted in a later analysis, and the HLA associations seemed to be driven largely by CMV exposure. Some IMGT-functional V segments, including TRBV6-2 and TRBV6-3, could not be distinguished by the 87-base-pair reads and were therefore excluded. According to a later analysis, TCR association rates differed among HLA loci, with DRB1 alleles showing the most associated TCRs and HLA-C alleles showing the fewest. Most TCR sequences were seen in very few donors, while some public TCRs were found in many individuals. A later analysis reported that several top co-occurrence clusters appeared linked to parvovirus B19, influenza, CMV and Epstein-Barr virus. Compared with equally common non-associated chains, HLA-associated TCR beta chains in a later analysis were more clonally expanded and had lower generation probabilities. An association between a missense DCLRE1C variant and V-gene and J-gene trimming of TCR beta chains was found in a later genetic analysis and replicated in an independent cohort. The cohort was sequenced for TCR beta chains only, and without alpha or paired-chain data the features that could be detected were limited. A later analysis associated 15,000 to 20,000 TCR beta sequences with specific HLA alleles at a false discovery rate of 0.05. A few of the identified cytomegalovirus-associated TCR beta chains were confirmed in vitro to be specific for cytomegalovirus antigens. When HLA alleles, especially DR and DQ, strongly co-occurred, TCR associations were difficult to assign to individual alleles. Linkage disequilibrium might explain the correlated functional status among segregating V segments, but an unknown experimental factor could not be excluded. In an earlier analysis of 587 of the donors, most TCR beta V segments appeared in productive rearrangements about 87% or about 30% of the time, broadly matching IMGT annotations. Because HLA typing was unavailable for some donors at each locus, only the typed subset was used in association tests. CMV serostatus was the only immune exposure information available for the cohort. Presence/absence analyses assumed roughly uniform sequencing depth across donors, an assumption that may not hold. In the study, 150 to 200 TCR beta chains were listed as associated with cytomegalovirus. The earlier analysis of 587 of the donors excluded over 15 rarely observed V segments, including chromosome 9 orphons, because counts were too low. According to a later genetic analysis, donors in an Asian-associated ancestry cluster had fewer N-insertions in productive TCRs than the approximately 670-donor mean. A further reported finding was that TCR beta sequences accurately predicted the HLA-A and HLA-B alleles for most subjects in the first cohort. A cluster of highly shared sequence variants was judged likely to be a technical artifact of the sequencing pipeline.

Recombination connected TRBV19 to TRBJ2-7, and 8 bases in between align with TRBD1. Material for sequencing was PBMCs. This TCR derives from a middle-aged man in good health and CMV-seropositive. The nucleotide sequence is TGTGCCAGTAGTAAGGGGACAGGCCTTTGGGCCGAGCAGTACTTC. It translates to CASSKGTGLWAEQYF.